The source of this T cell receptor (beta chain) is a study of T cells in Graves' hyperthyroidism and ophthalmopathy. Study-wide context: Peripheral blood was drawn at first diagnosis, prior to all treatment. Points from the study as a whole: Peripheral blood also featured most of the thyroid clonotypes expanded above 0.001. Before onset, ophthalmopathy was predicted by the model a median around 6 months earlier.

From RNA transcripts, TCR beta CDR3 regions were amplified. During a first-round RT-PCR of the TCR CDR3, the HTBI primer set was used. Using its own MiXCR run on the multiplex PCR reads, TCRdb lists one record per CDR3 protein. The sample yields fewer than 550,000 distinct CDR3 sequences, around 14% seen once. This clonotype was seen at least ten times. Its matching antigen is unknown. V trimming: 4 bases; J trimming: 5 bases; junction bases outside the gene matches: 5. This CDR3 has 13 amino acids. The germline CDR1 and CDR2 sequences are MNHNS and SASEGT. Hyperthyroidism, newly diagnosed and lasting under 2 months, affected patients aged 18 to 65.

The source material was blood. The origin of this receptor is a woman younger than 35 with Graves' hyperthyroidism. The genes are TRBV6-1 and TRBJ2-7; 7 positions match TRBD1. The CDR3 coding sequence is TGTGCCAGCAGTGTGGACAGGACGAACGAGCAGTACTTC. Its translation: CASSVDRTNEQYF.